A single sample gave rise to the 13 T cell receptor beta chains below, sequenced in a study of PD-L1 blockade in urothelial cancer. The time point is: peripheral blood 6 weeks after treatment start. Libraries were prepared by immunoSEQ multiplex PCR; TCRdb keeps only in-frame clonotypes and omits some of them. The sample has around 69,000 clones, less than 95% seen once; the top ten hold more than 0.85%. Sequencing used PBMCs, obtained around atezolizumab (anti-PD-L1) treatment. The receptors derive from a woman aged 80 or over with urothelial cancer.

The chain has TRBV9 and TRBJ1-2; D is ambiguous. CDR3 length: 14 amino acids. V gave up 4 bases and J gave up 7 bases, with 17 bases separating them. Germline CDR1 and CDR2: SGDLS and YYNGEE. CDR3 in DNA: TGTGCCAGCAGCAATCGACTGACCTTTGCTGGCTACACCTTC. Translation: CASSNRLTFAGYTF.

This clone was seen a handful of times. The chain is built from TRBV2 and TRBJ1-1; D call uncertain. There are 13 residues in the CDR3. CDR1 SNHLY and CDR2 FYNNEI come from the germline V gene. Trimming took off 10 bases at V and 2 bases at J, with 14 bases between the two ends. The CDR3 spells CATLLYTNTEAFF. CDR3 bases: TGTGCCACCCTACTTTATACTAACACTGAAGCTTTCTTT.

This chain links TRBV5-1 with TRBJ2-1, with 7 bases fitting TRBD1. J lost 7 bases, V lost 7 bases, and 23 bases had no gene match. The CDR3 contains 18 residues. CDR1 and CDR2 (germline): SGHRS, YFSETQ. The CDR3 coding sequence is TGCGCCAGCTCCAGGACAGGCGCTCAGCTCACGGTGAGGAATGAGCAGTTCTTC. Protein: CASSRTGAQLTVRNEQFF.

The chain links TRBV7-8 to TRBJ1-1; D is unclear. With 5 bases removed from V and 4 bases from J, the gap between germline ends came to 11 bases. CDR3 length: 13 residues. The germline gives CDR1 SGHVS, CDR2 FQNEAQ. The CDR3 is CASSRSGFTEAFF. DNA of the CDR3: TGTGCCAGCAGCCGGTCAGGTTTCACTGAAGCTTTCTTT.

This chain uses TRBV18 with TRBJ2-5; a weak D match, TRBD1 (5 bases). In germline, CDR1 is KGHSH, CDR2 LQKENI. V was clipped by 1 base and J by 0 bases, with 15 bases between them. CDR3 length: 17 amino acids. The CDR3 here is CASSPRDNRQYQETQYF. In DNA form, the CDR3 reads TGTGCCAGCTCACCACGTGATAACAGGCAGTACCAAGAGACCCAGTACTTC.

The CDR3 sequence is CASSLFMIQGKTGELFF. CDR3 nucleotide sequence: TGTGCCAGCAGCTTGTTTATGATTCAGGGAAAAACCGGGGAGCTGTTTTTT. V gene TRBV5-8 combines with J gene TRBJ2-2; possibly TRBD1 for D (5 bases). CDR1 SGHTS and CDR2 YDEGEE come from the germline V gene. Trimming took off 1 base at V and 5 bases at J, with 18 bases between the two ends. This CDR3 contains 17 residues.

This chain joins TRBV4-2 and TRBJ2-1; 12 bases are a match to TRBD2. This CDR3 region has 17 residues. Germline-derived CDR1 and CDR2 are LGHNA and YNFKEQ. The ends lost 1 base at V and 8 bases at J; junction bases unmatched: 9. This CDR3 is CASSQVLAGGPAHEQFF. The DNA for the CDR3 is TGTGCCAGCAGCCAAGTTCTAGCGGGAGGGCCTGCCCATGAGCAGTTCTTC.

This clone was observed once. This chain joins TRBV18 and TRBJ1-2, with 8 nucleotides matching TRBD1. The length of the CDR3 is 14 residues. The ends lost 7 bases at V and 4 bases at J; junction bases unmatched: 8. CDR1 and CDR2 from the germline V gene are KGHSH and LQKENI. The CDR3 reads CASFPGQASYGYTF. CDR3 DNA: TGTGCCAGCTTTCCGGGACAGGCGTCCTATGGCTACACCTTC.

V gene TRBV4-1 combines with J gene TRBJ2-2; 16 bases fit TRBD2. The length of the CDR3 is 19 residues. V shed 1 base, J shed 4 bases, and the junction held 6 bases outside the gene matches. CDR1 and CDR2 from the germline V gene are MGHRA and YSYEKL. The CDR3 nucleotides are TGCGCCAGCAGCCAAGGGGGACTAGCGGGAGGGCGGGGCACCGGGGAGCTGTTTTTT. Its translation is CASSQGGLAGGRGTGELFF.

The CDR3: CASSFLPSGTDTQYF. The CDR3 bases are TGTGCCAGCAGCTTCCTACCTAGCGGGACAGATACGCAGTATTTT. The rearrangement links TRBV5-5 to TRBJ2-3, with TRBD2 matching over 8 bases. The germline gives CDR1 SGHKS, CDR2 YYEKEE (reference sequence). Germline trimming cut 2 bases from V and 3 bases from J; bases unmatched to any gene: 5. The CDR3 contains 15 residues.

The V call is TRBV11-2, the J call TRBJ2-7; 12 nucleotides align to TRBD2. Germline values: CDR1 SGHAT, CDR2 FQNNGV. The V gene end was trimmed by 6 bases and the J gene end by 6 bases; junction bases not matched to a gene: 9. This CDR3 contains 15 residues. The CDR3 is CASSITSGRYVEQYF. CDR3 nucleotides: TGTGCCAGCAGTATAACTAGCGGGAGGTATGTCGAGCAGTACTTC.

This chain links TRBV4-2 with TRBJ2-3; 7 bases are shared with TRBD1. J was trimmed by 3 bases and V by 1 base; bases with no gene match: 7. Germline-derived CDR1 and CDR2 are LGHNA and YNFKEQ. This CDR3 contains 16 residues. The CDR3 DNA reads as TGTGCCAGCAGCCAAGGGTCGGGACAGAGGACAGATACGCAGTATTTT. Translating gives CASSQGSGQRTDTQYF.

The rearrangement uses TRBV19 and TRBJ1-4, with 9 positions matching TRBD1. V was clipped by 7 bases and J by 7 bases; unmatched bases: 7. The CDR3 sequence is 14 residues long. CDR1 LNHDA and CDR2 SQIVND come from the germline V gene (reference sequence). CDR3 sequence (DNA): TGTGCCAGTACCGAACAGGGGGCTGGTGAAAAACTGTTTTTT. It is translated as CASTEQGAGEKLFF.